The rows below give T cell receptor beta chains drawn from one sample of a study of CD39 and CD103 CD8 tumor-infiltrating T cells. The table came from immunoSEQ multiplex PCR; TCRdb's copy has only in-frame clones and leaves some out. Of around 800 clones in the sample, roughly 71% were seen once. Sequenced material: CD39- CD103+ CD8+ T cells sorted from the tumor. Receptors were obtained from a human donor with head and neck squamous cell carcinoma. CDR3s include the opening cysteine and the closing phenylalanine or tryptophan. Fields, in order: D gene, V gene, CDR3 length, J gene, clone size, CDR3 DNA, CDR3 protein. D genes are given only for firm matches. Part of the rows lack a size; the others show once, few, many or a class for expanded clones.

>.|TRBV29-1|11|TRBJ1-2|once
TGCAGCGCTTGGCGGGGCTATGGCTACACCTTC
CSAWRGYGYTF
>.|TRBV30|16|TRBJ2-7|.
TGTGCCTGGAGCCCGAGGAACAGCCAAGTACCCTACGAGCAGTACTTC
CAWSPRNSQVPYEQYF
>.|TRBV27|13|TRBJ1-4|once
TGTGCCAGCAGTGCTTTGGGTAATGAAAAACTGTTTTTT
CASSALGNEKLFF
>.|TRBV7-8|14|TRBJ1-3|.
TGTGCCAGCAGCTCACCAGACTCTGGAAACACCATATATTTT
CASSSPDSGNTIYF
>.|TRBV4-1|16|TRBJ1-6|few
TGCGCCAGCAGCCAAGAAGGGATGGAGCTTAGGTCACCCCTCCACTTT
CASSQEGMELRSPLHF
>.|TRBV5-1|16|TRBJ2-7|.
TGCGCCAGCAGCTTGGTTCCTATCGCACAGACCTACGAGCAGTACTTC
CASSLVPIAQTYEQYF
>TRBD2|TRBV7-2|15|TRBJ2-1|.
TGTGCCAGCAGCTTGACTAGCGGACCCTACAATGAGCAGTTCTTC
CASSLTSGPYNEQFF
>.|TRBV4-1|12|TRBJ1-1|.
TGCGCCAGCAGCCAAGGGAACACTGAAGCTTTCTTT
CASSQGNTEAFF
>.|TRBV9|12|TRBJ1-2|.
TGTGCCAGCAGCGTAGATACTTATGGCTACACCTTC
CASSVDTYGYTF
>TRBD1|TRBV27|14|TRBJ2-1|.
TGTGCCAGCAGGCGACAGGGGGCGGTTGGTGAGCAGTTCTTC
CASRRQGAVGEQFF
>.|TRBV9|19|TRBJ2-3|.
TGTGCCAGCAGCCCGTTAGGACGTGGGGCCAGGGGAGACACAGATACGCAGTATTTT
CASSPLGRGARGDTDTQYF
>.|TRBV6-1|13|TRBJ1-5|.
TGTGCCAGCAGTGAATCGGGGGACCCTCCCCAGCATTTT
CASSESGDPPQHF
>.|TRBV4-2|12|TRBJ1-2|.
TGTGCCAGCAGCCAAGAAGGCGTTGGCTACACCTTC
CASSQEGVGYTF
>.|TRBV4-2|12|TRBJ2-1|.
TGTGCCAGCAGCCAAGAGGGGCTAGTTTTATTCTTC
CASSQEGLVLFF
>.|TRBV2|15|TRBJ2-7|.
TGTGCCAGCAGTCCTTCTTTTTCCAGGCACTACGAGCAGTACTTC
CASSPSFSRHYEQYF
>.|TRBV6-5|13|TRBJ1-3|few
TGTGCCAGCAGTTCAAGCTCTGGAAACACCATATATTTT
CASSSSSGNTIYF
>.|TRBV29-1|11|TRBJ2-7|.
TGCAGCGTTGACGACAGCTACGAGCAGTACTTC
CSVDDSYEQYF
>TRBD2|TRBV4-1|17|TRBJ2-3|.
TGCGCCAGCAGCCCTCAGGACGGGGGGATTAGCACAGATACGCAGTATTTT
CASSPQDGGISTDTQYF
>.|TRBV12-1|14|TRBJ2-6|.
TGTGCCAGCAGCGGACAAAGTCGGGCCAACGTCCTGACTTTC
CASSGQSRANVLTF
>.|TRBV2|15|TRBJ2-7|.
TGTGCCAGCAGTGAAGCCCTCAGGGATCTGGTCGAGCAGTACTTC
CASSEALRDLVEQYF
>.|TRBV5-1|12|TRBJ1-2|.
TGCGCCAGCAGCCTGGTTGGGTATGGCTACACCTTC
CASSLVGYGYTF
>.|TRBV5-1|14|TRBJ2-4|.
TGCGCCAGCAGCTCGGGACTAGCCAAAAACATTCAGTACTTC
CASSSGLAKNIQYF
>TRBD2|TRBV7-9|14|TRBJ2-7|.
TGTGCCAGCAGCCCTAGCGGGGGGGCTTACGAGCAGTACTTC
CASSPSGGAYEQYF
>.|TRBV2|11|TRBJ1-2|.
TGTGCCAGCAGTGTAGCGTATGGCTACACCTTC
CASSVAYGYTF
>.|TRBV7-9|14|TRBJ2-5|.
TGTGCCAGCAGGGGCCCGAGGGGCGGGGAGACCCAGTACTTC
CASRGPRGGETQYF
>TRBD1|TRBV23-1|17|TRBJ2-4|.
TGCGCCAGCAGTTCCCCTCCGGGACAGGGGCCCCAAAACATTCAGTACTTC
CASSSPPGQGPQNIQYF
>.|TRBV13|16|TRBJ1-5|.
TGTGCCAGCAGCCTGGGTGTAGGGGGAGGGTTTCAGCCCCAGCATTTT
CASSLGVGGGFQPQHF
>.|TRBV7-6|11|TRBJ1-2|.
TGTGCCAGCAGCTTTCAATATGGCTACACCTTC
CASSFQYGYTF
>.|TRBV23-1|18|TRBJ2-1|once
TGCGCCAGCAGCCTATTGGGTCCCGTCGTTCCCTCTTACAATGAGCAGTTCTTC
CASSLLGPVVPSYNEQFF
>TRBD1|TRBV5-1|17|TRBJ2-1|.
TGCGCCAGCAGCCTAGAGACAGGGGGCACCTCCTACAATGAGCAGTTCTTC
CASSLETGGTSYNEQFF
>.|TRBV5-4|19|TRBJ2-1|once
TGTGCCAGCAGCTTTCTCCTGGCAGGGACACCGAGCTCCTACAATGAGCAGTTCTTC
CASSFLLAGTPSSYNEQFF
>.|TRBV6-1|12|TRBJ1-1|once
TGTGCCAGCAGGACGGAAGGATTAGAAGCTTTCTTT
CASRTEGLEAFF
>.|TRBV5-4|13|TRBJ1-1|.
TGTGCCAGCAGCTTGGGGACCCACACTGAAGCTTTCTTT
CASSLGTHTEAFF
>.|TRBV27|15|TRBJ2-6|few
TGTGCCAGCAGTTTAGTGGGGACTGGGGCCAACGTCCTGACTTTC
CASSLVGTGANVLTF
>.|TRBV5-5|15|TRBJ2-2|few
TGTGCCAGCAGCCCGCCGGTTGTGGCGGCCGGGGAGCTGTTTTTT
CASSPPVVAAGELFF
>.|TRBV7-9|15|TRBJ2-3|.
TGTGCCAGCAGCTTTAAACTGGGGCGCACAGATACGCAGTATTTT
CASSFKLGRTDTQYF
>.|TRBV6-5|13|TRBJ2-1|.
TGTGCCAGCAGTTACTCTCTAGGTGATGAGCAGTTCTTC
CASSYSLGDEQFF
>.|TRBV7-3|15|TRBJ1-1|.
TGTGCCAGCAGCTTAACCTCGGGACCTCACACTGAAGCTTTCTTT
CASSLTSGPHTEAFF
>TRBD1|TRBV6-6|14|TRBJ1-2|.
TGTGCCAGCAGTTACTCGGCAGGGGGATACGGCTACACCTTC
CASSYSAGGYGYTF
>.|TRBV6-5|15|TRBJ1-1|large
TGTGCCAGCAGTTACTCCGGGACACCGAACACTGAAGCTTTCTTT
CASSYSGTPNTEAFF
>.|TRBV27|13|TRBJ2-7|.
TGTGCCGTCCTACGGGACAATTCTAACGAGCAGTACTTC
CAVLRDNSNEQYF
>.|TRBV19|17|TRBJ1-2|.
TGTGCCAGTAGTATAGACCCCCTTGTAGGGCGCATCTATGGCTACACCTTC
CASSIDPLVGRIYGYTF
>.|TRBV7-9|14|TRBJ1-1|.
TGTGCCAGCAGCTCGGGGTGGTCTGGGACTGAAGCTTTCTTT
CASSSGWSGTEAFF